This TCR beta chain is from a study of T cells in Graves' hyperthyroidism and ophthalmopathy. Comment on this clonotype: Its antigen is unidentified.

Notes on the study in general: Most expanded thyroid clonotypes above 0.001 also appeared in blood.

Researchers barred patients who had uncontrolled infection, other autoimmune disease, pregnancy or lactation. Orbital computed tomography, thyroid ultrasound, serum thyroxine and TRAb, and clinical symptoms together informed the diagnoses. Trimming removed 1 base at V and 0 bases at J, with 13 bases between. The CDR3 totals 15 residues. The V gene's germline CDR1 is DFQATT and CDR2 SNEGSKA (reference sequence). RNA transcripts served as the template for amplifying TCR beta CDR3 regions. First-round RT-PCR of the TCR CDR3 relied on the HTBI primer set. TCRdb fed the multiplex PCR reads into MiXCR, producing one record per CDR3 protein. The sample consists of hundreds of thousands of distinct CDR3 sequences, approximately 44% of them appearing once.

The chain joins TRBV20-1 to TRBJ2-7; TRBD2 is a possible D gene (6 bases). This sequence originates from a woman younger than 30 with Graves' hyperthyroidism. The sequenced sample was peripheral blood or thyroid tissue (not recorded which). The CDR3 DNA is TGCAGTGCTAGAGGTGGAGGGCTTAGCTCCTACGAGCAGTACTTC. Translating gives CSARGGGLSSYEQYF.